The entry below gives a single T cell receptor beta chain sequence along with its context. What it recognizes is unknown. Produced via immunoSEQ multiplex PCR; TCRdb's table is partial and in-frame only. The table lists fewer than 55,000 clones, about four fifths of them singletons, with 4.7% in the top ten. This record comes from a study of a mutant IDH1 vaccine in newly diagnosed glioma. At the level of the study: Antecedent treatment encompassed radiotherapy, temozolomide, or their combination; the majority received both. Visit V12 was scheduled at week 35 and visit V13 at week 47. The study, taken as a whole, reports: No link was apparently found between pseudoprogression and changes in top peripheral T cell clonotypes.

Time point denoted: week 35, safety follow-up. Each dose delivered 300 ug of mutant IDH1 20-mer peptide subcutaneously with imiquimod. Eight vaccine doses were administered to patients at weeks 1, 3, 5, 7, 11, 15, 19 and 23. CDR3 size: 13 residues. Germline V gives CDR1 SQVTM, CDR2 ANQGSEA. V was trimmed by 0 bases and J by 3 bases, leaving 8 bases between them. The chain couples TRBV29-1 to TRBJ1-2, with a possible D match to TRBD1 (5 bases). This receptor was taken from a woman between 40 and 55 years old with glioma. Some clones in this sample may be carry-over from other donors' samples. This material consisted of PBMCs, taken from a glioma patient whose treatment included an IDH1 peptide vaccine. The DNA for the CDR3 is TGCAGCGTTGAAGATTGGGGGGACTATGGCTACACCTTC. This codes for CSVEDWGDYGYTF.